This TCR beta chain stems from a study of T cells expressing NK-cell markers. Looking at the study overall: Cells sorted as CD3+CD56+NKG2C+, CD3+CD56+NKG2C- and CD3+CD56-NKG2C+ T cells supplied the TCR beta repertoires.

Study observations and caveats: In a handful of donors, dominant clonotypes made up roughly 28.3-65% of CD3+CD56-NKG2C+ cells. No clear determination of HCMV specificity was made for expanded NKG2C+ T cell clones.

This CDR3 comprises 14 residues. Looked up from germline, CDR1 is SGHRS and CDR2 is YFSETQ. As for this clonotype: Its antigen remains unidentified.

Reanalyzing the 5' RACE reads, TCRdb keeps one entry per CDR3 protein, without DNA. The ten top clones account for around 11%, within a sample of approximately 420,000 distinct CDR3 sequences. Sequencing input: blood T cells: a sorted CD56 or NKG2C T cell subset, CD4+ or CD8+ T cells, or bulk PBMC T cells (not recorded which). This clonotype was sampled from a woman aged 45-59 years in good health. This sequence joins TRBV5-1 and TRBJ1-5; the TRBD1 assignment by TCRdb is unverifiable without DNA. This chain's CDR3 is CASSFTGPGGPQHF.